Sequencing of this T cell receptor beta chain was carried out in a study of T cell responses to AZD1222 COVID-19 vaccine. Germline V gene sequence: CDR1 MNHEY, CDR2 SMNVEV (reference sequence). V lost 3 bases and J 11 bases, leaving 15 bases between the germline ends. CDR3 length: 13 amino acids. Assay: immunoSEQ multiplex PCR; the TCRdb copy retains only in-frame clones and omits some. The data show 99,000 or so clones, 89% seen once. This clone came up once. The clonotype comes from an adult in good health. The rearrangement links TRBV27 to TRBJ2-3; D is possibly TRBD2 (7 bases). Source: peripheral blood, taken on day 0 of AZD1222 vaccination. The CDR3 nucleotides read TGTGCCAGCAGTTTGTGGGGGGGCCGCGAGCAGTATTTT. This sequence encodes CASSLWGGREQYF.